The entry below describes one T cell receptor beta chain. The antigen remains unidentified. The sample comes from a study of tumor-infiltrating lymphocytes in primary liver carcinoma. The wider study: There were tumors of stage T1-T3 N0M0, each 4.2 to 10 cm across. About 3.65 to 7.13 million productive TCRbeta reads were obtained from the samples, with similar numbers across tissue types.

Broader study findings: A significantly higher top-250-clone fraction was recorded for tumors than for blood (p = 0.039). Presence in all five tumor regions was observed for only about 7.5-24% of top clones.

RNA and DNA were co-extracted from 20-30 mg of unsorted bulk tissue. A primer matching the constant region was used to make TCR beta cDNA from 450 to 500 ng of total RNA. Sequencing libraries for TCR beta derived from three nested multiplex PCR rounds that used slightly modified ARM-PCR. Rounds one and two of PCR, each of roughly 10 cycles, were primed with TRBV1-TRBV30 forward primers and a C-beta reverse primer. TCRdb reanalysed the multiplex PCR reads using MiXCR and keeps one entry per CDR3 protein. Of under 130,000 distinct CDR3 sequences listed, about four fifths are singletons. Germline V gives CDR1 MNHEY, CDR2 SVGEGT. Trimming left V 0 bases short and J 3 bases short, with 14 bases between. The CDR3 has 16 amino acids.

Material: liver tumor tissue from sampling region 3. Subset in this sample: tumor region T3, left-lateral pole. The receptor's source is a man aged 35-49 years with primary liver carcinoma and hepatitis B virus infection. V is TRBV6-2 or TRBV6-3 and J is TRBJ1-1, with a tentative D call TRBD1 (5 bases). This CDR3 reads CASSYSRGRMDTEAFF. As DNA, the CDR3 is TGTGCCAGCAGTTACTCGAGGGGCAGGATGGACACTGAAGCTTTCTTT.